This passage covers 14 T cell receptor beta chains from one sample sequenced in a study of metastatic and nonmetastatic thyroid tumors. Thyroid surgery was performed in patients who had received no treatment beforehand. TCRdb re-clonotyped the PCR reads via MiXCR. This table has tens of thousands of clones, roughly 29% appearing once. The sample comprised blood. The receptors shown here come from a female donor with papillary thyroid cancer or a benign thyroid nodule (not recorded which). Some clones in this sample may be carry-over from other donors' samples.

This clone was recorded many times. V is TRBV30 and J is TRBJ2-3; D is ambiguous. Germline V gives CDR1 GTSNPN, CDR2 SVGIG (reference sequence). The CDR3 is 13 residues long. The germline V and J ends were trimmed by 4 bases and 3 bases, with 11 bases remaining between them. CDR3 sequence reads: CAWTPPTTDTQYF. CDR3 nucleotides: TGTGCCTGGACCCCCCCCACAACAGATACGCAGTATTTT.

This clone was observed many times. The rearrangement uses TRBV7-2 and TRBJ2-1, with 7 bases matching TRBD2. In germline, CDR1 is SGHTA, CDR2 FQGNSA. Trimming removed 3 bases from V and 8 bases from J; junction bases left unmatched: 7. This CDR3 region has 14 residues. This chain's CDR3 is CASSFGGGRYEQFF. The CDR3 region has the DNA TGTGCCAGCAGCTTTGGGGGAGGGCGATATGAGCAGTTCTTC.

At least ten counts were recorded for this clone. Being one base from a much bigger clone, this may be a read error. Other nucleotide sequences in the sample specify the same CDR3. The chain joins TRBV2 to TRBJ1-1; D unresolved. Germline assignment: CDR1 SNHLY and CDR2 FYNNEI. There are 11 residues in the CDR3. CDR3 residues: CASSGSAEAFF. Written as DNA, the CDR3 is TGTGCCAGCAGTGGATCGGCTGAAGCCTTCTTT.

The rearrangement uses TRBV10-3 and TRBJ1-2; D gene ambiguous. This CDR3 comprises 13 residues. V was shortened by 10 bases and J by 0 bases, with 12 bases between the two germline ends. Germline V lookup: CDR1 ENHRY, CDR2 SYGVKD. As DNA, the CDR3 is TGTGCCACCCTCCAACCTCCTAACTATGGCTACACCTTC. The encoded protein is CATLQPPNYGYTF.

This clone was counted a few times. The rearrangement joins TRBV19 to TRBJ2-7, with D perhaps TRBD2 (6 bases). This CDR3 spans 13 amino acids. Per germline, CDR1 LNHDA and CDR2 SQIVND (reference sequence). V gave up 6 bases and J gave up 1 base, with 10 bases separating them. CDR3 bases: TGTGCCAGTAGCGGACTACTATCCTACGAGCAGTACTTC. Translated, it gives CASSGLLSYEQYF. Using reference TRBV19 and TRBJ2-7 for the parts outside the CDR3, the full variable domain is DGGITQSPKYLFRKEGQNVTLSCEQNLNHDAMYWYRQDPGQGLRLIYYSQIVNDFQKGDIAEGYSVSREKKESFPLTVTSAQKNPTAFYLCASSGLLSYEQYFGPGTRLTVT.

This clone was counted many times. The genes are TRBV4-1 and TRBJ2-1, with D possibly being TRBD1 (5 bases). Looked up from germline, CDR1 is MGHRA and CDR2 is YSYEKL. The CDR3 length is 13 residues. Trimming took 0 bases from V and 10 from J, leaving 10 bases between them. The DNA of the CDR3 is TGCGCCAGCAGCCAAGAAGGGGCTTGGGAGCAGTTCTTC. Translating gives CASSQEGAWEQFF.

V and J are TRBV5-1 and TRBJ2-7; D possibly uses TRBD1 or TRBD2 (5 bases each). Germline CDR1 is SGHRS and CDR2 is YFSETQ. Trimming took off 4 bases at V and 3 bases at J, with 17 bases between the two ends. The CDR3 contains 15 residues. CDR3 DNA sequence: TGCGCCAGCAGCCTAACAGACCGGGGCCTCTACGAGCAGTACTTC. Protein product: CASSLTDRGLYEQYF.

The chain has TRBV5-1 and TRBJ2-7; D gene ambiguous. With 1 base removed from V and 5 bases from J, the gap between germline ends came to 7 bases. The CDR3 extends over 12 amino acids. Germline loops: CDR1 SGHRS, CDR2 YFSETQ. The CDR3 DNA is TGCGCCAGCAGCTTGCTACGGAACGAGCAGTACTTC. It translates to CASSLLRNEQYF. Variable domain in full (rest from reference TRBV5-1 and TRBJ2-7): KAGVTQTPRYLIKTRGQQVTLSCSPISGHRSVSWYQQTPGQGLQFLFEYFSETQRNKGNFPGRFSGRQFSNSRSEMNVSTLELGDSALYLCASSLLRNEQYFGPGTRLTVT.

This clone was seen at least ten times. This chain joins TRBV4-1 and TRBJ1-3; D gene ambiguous. The CDR3 is 13 residues long. V shed 2 bases and J shed 4 bases, with 6 bases lying between them. Germline V lookup: CDR1 MGHRA, CDR2 YSYEKL. CDR3 residues: CASSQSWGNTIYF. The CDR3 nucleotides are TGCGCCAGCAGCCAATCATGGGGAAACACCATATATTTT.

The chain couples TRBV6-1 to TRBJ1-1; a weak D match, TRBD1 (6 bases). The germline V gene has CDR1 MNHNS and CDR2 SASEGT. The V end was cut by 7 bases, the J end by 7 bases, with 10 bases between. The CDR3 runs to 11 residues. The CDR3 nucleotides are TGTGCCAGCACCCAACAGGGTGAAGCTTTCTTT. Its translation: CASTQQGEAFF.

The V call is TRBV4-3, the J call TRBJ1-2; D is perhaps TRBD1 (6 bases). V lost 1 base to trimming and J lost 6 bases, with 18 bases between them. CDR3 size: 16 residues. The V gene's germline CDR1 is LGHNA and CDR2 YSLEER. In DNA form, the CDR3 reads TGCGCCAGCAGCCAAGGATCCAACTGGGGGGGCAATGGCTACACCTTC. Protein product: CASSQGSNWGGNGYTF.

This clone was picked up many times. The chain carries TRBV5-1 and TRBJ1-5; perhaps TRBD1 as D (5 bases). The CDR3 runs to 15 residues. V was shortened by 2 bases and J by 4 bases, with 13 bases between the two germline ends. Germline CDR1 SGHRS, CDR2 YFSETQ. In DNA, the CDR3 is TGCGCCAGCAGCTTTAGGGGAGACAAAAATCAGCCCCAGCATTTT. Protein sequence: CASSFRGDKNQPQHF.

This clone was counted ten times or more. V gene TRBV5-1 combines with J gene TRBJ2-3, with a possible D match to TRBD1 (5 bases). V was pared by 0 bases and J by 1 base, with 6 bases between. Germline V gene sequence: CDR1 SGHRS, CDR2 YFSETQ. This CDR3 comprises 14 residues. The CDR3 here is CASSLGQRTDTQYF. In nucleotides, the CDR3 is TGCGCCAGCAGCTTGGGACAGCGCACAGATACGCAGTATTTT.

As regards this clone: Its ends do not fully match the called genes, so a read error is possible. V is TRBV7-2 and J is TRBJ1-2, with 9 bases fitting TRBD1. CDR1 and CDR2 from the germline V gene are SGHTA and FQGNSA. The CDR3 extends over 15 amino acids. CDR3 sequence (DNA): TGTGCCAGCAGCTTAGCGCGCACAGGGGGCGGAGGCTGCACCTTC. Its protein product is CASSLARTGGGGCTF. The complete variable domain, with remaining parts taken from reference TRBV7-2 and TRBJ1-2, reads GAGVSQSPSNKVTEKGKDVELRCDPISGHTALYWYRQSLGQGLEFLIYFQGNSAPDKSGLPSDRFSAERTGGSVSTLTIQRTQQEDSAVYLCASSLARTGGGGCTFGSGTRLTVV.